One and the same sample provided the 9 T cell receptor beta chains below, sequenced in a study of T cells in Graves' hyperthyroidism and ophthalmopathy. Amplified regions were TCR beta CDR3 sequences from RNA transcripts. A set of HTBI primers served as the primers for a first-round RT-PCR of the TCR CDR3. TCRdb ran MiXCR on the multiplex PCR reads and lists one entry per CDR3 protein. The table records roughly 400,000 distinct CDR3 sequences, about 15% of them present only once. Sequenced: blood. The receptors derive from a woman aged 18 to 35 with Graves' hyperthyroidism that later progressed to Graves' ophthalmopathy.

With respect to this clonotype: A much larger clone differs by one base, so this may be a read error. CDR3 in DNA: TGTGCCAGCAAAGCGTCGACCTACAATGAGCAGTACTTC. Amino acids: CASKASTYNEQYF. This sequence joins TRBV28 and TRBJ2-1; D unresolved. With the DNA end fitting TRBJ2-7 better, the J assignment may be wrong. The CDR3 totals 13 residues. Germline-derived CDR1 and CDR2 are MDHEN and SYDVKM.

The chain employs TRBV24-1 and TRBJ2-3; the D gene is possibly TRBD2 (6 bases). V lost 7 bases and J 2 bases, leaving 12 bases between the germline ends. CDR1 KGHDR and CDR2 SFDVKD come from the germline V gene. The length of the CDR3 is 14 residues. Here the CDR3 reads CATSPGTVTDTQYF. The CDR3, as DNA: TGTGCCACCAGCCCCGGGACTGTCACAGATACGCAGTATTTT.

This clonotype was observed many times. The V and J genes are TRBV13 and TRBJ2-5, with TRBD2 matching 8 bases. V trimming: 5 bases; J trimming: 5 bases; junction bases outside the gene matches: 13. CDR1 PRHDT and CDR2 FYEKMQ come from the germline V gene (reference sequence). The CDR3 spans 16 residues. The CDR3, as DNA: TGTGCCAGCAGCGATACCGGGACTAGGGATTGGGAGACCCAGTACTTC. It is translated as CASSDTGTRDWETQYF. Full variable domain (remainder filled in from reference TRBV13 and TRBJ2-5): AAGVIQSPRHLIKEKRETATLKCYPIPRHDTVYWYQQGPGQDPQFLISFYEKMQSDKGSIPDRFSAQQFSDYHSELNMSSLELGDSALYFCASSDTGTRDWETQYFGPGTRLLVL.

This clonotype appeared many times. The chain joins TRBV6-1 to TRBJ1-6; TRBD1 matches at 8 bases. This CDR3 is built from 13 residues. Trimming removed 5 bases from V and 10 bases from J; junction bases left unmatched: 4. CDR1 is MNHNS, CDR2 SASEGT, per germline. For the CDR3, the DNA is TGTGCCAGCAGTTACGGGACAGGATCACCCCTCCACTTT. Translated: CASSYGTGSPLHF.

This clonotype occurred many times. This chain joins TRBV7-2 and TRBJ2-1; weak D call: TRBD2 (6 bases). This CDR3 contains 14 residues. Germline values: CDR1 SGHTA, CDR2 FQGNSA. The ends were cut back, 1 base at V and 8 bases at J, with 12 bases in the middle. This CDR3 is CASSLGGRRDEQFF. In DNA, the CDR3 is TGTGCCAGCAGCTTAGGTGGGAGGAGGGATGAGCAGTTCTTC. Full variable domain (remainder filled in from reference TRBV7-2 and TRBJ2-1): GAGVSQSPSNKVTEKGKDVELRCDPISGHTALYWYRQSLGQGLEFLIYFQGNSAPDKSGLPSDRFSAERTGGSVSTLTIQRTQQEDSAVYLCASSLGGRRDEQFFGPGTRLTVL.

In the case of this clonotype: A read error may explain this, as a much larger clone is one base away. This chain joins TRBV3-1 and TRBJ2-2; the D gene is possibly TRBD2 (6 bases). In germline, CDR1 is LGHDT, CDR2 YNNKEL (reference sequence). This CDR3 spans 16 amino acids. The CDR3, as DNA: TGTGCCAGCAGCCAAGTGGTAGCGGAGAACACCGGGGAGCTGGTTTTT. Protein product: CASSQVVAENTGELVF. Together with reference TRBV3-1 and TRBJ2-2, the CDR3 gives the full variable domain: DTAVSQTPKYLVTQMGNDKSIKCEQNLGHDTMYWYKQDSKKFLKIMFSYNNKELIINETVPNRFSPKSPDKAHLNLHINSLELGDSAVYFCASSQVVAENTGELVFGEGSRLTVL.

This clonotype was seen repeatedly, ten times or more. The chain joins TRBV6-2 or TRBV6-3 to TRBJ2-1; 13 bases align to TRBD2. The CDR3 spans 17 residues. Germline CDR1 reads MNHEY; CDR2 reads SVGEGT. J was trimmed by 3 bases and V by 3 bases; bases with no gene match: 5. The CDR3 region has the DNA TGTGCCAGCAGTTATACTAGCGGGAGGGCCCTCTACAATGAGCAGTTCTTC. Translation: CASSYTSGRALYNEQFF.

The genes are TRBV19 and TRBJ2-1; unclear D gene. V was shortened by 5 bases and J by 2 bases, with 7 bases between the two germline ends. Germline V gives CDR1 LNHDA, CDR2 SQIVND (reference sequence). The CDR3 is 13 amino acids. CDR3 coding DNA: TGTGCCAGTAGTTATGACCCCTACAATGAGCAGTTCTTC. Translating gives CASSYDPYNEQFF.

The table lists this clonotype with a few counts. The gene calls are TRBV24-1 and TRBJ1-2; D is undetermined. The germline V gene has CDR1 KGHDR and CDR2 SFDVKD. Trimming stripped 2 bases from V and 0 bases from J, with 12 bases between. The CDR3 is 16 residues long. Written as DNA, the CDR3 is TGTGCCACCAGTGATTCAAGACGAAACTCTAACTATGGCTACACCTTC. Amino acid sequence: CATSDSRRNSNYGYTF.